The sequence of this T cell receptor (beta chain) was determined in a study of OX40 agonist ivuxolimab in advanced cancers. The germline V gene encodes CDR1 LGHNA and CDR2 YNFKEQ. The CDR3 has 15 residues. Trimming shortened V by 1 base and J by 3 bases, and 12 bases separated the two germline ends. Prior autoimmune disease or systemic immunosuppression barred patients. Profiling relied on immunoSEQ multiplex PCR, and the TCRdb table lists in-frame clones only, not all of them. The sample consists of about 82,000 clones, more than 80% of them appearing once. The chain is built from TRBV4-2 and TRBJ1-1; D may be TRBD1 (5 bases). The specimen was CD4+ or CD8+ T cells sorted from blood, collected in a trial of the OX40 agonist ivuxolimab. The TCR sequence derives from an adult with an advanced solid tumor such as melanoma, head and neck, liver or kidney cancer. CDR3 region: CASSQGAGFDTEAFF. CDR3 nucleotides: TGTGCCAGCAGCCAAGGGGCAGGGTTTGACACTGAAGCTTTCTTT.